Below are 8 T cell receptor beta chains sequenced from a single sample in a study of cytomegalovirus exposure and HLA in healthy donors. The data were produced by immunoSEQ multiplex PCR, yet TCRdb's version contains in-frame clones alone and is incomplete. The sample shows approximately 280,000 clones, approximately 86% of them seen only once. Sequenced input: PBMCs. Source of these receptors: a woman between 18 and 29 years old in good health and CMV-seronegative.

This chain connects TRBV4-1 to TRBJ1-2, with 12 bases identical to TRBD1. This CDR3 has 16 residues. V shed 6 bases and J 7 bases; nucleotides not matched to a gene: 12. The V gene's germline CDR1 is MGHRA and CDR2 YSYEKL. The CDR3 spells CASRQPGQGARRGYTF. The CDR3 DNA reads as TGCGCCAGCAGACAGCCGGGACAGGGGGCGCGGCGTGGCTACACCTTC.

The chain combines TRBV6-5 with TRBJ1-1; 7 bases line up with TRBD1. Unmatched junction bases numbered 5, after V lost 5 bases and J lost 5 bases. This CDR3 has 13 amino acids. From germline, CDR1 is MNHEY and CDR2 SVGAGI. The CDR3 protein is CASSLDRLTEAFF. CDR3 DNA: TGTGCCAGCAGTCTGGACAGGTTAACTGAAGCTTTCTTT.

This clone has more than one count but fewer than ten. V gene TRBV29-1 combines with J gene TRBJ1-1, with D unresolved. CDR1 SQVTM and CDR2 ANQGSEA come from the germline V gene. The V gene lost 0 bases and the J gene lost 2 bases, with 7 bases spanning the gap. The CDR3 totals 13 residues. CDR3: CSVEDSANTEAFF. CDR3 coding DNA: TGCAGCGTTGAAGACAGCGCCAACACTGAAGCTTTCTTT.

This clone occurred many times. The chain combines TRBV6-4 with TRBJ1-5; TRBD1 matches 8 bases. The V and J ends lost 4 bases and 4 bases, in that order; junction bases with no gene match: 3. The length of the CDR3 is 14 residues. Germline lookup yields CDR1 MRHNA and CDR2 SNTAGT. The CDR3 here is CASSAGGGNQPQHF. CDR3 nucleotides: TGTGCCAGCAGTGCAGGGGGCGGGAATCAGCCCCAGCATTTT.

The CDR3 sequence is CASSLTEGPYGYTF. The CDR3, as DNA: TGTGCCAGCAGCCTTACGGAGGGACCCTATGGCTACACCTTC. The V gene is TRBV5-6, the J gene TRBJ1-2, with D maybe TRBD1 (5 bases). CDR1 SGHDT and CDR2 YYEEEE come from the germline V gene. This CDR3 has 14 residues. Deletions cut 4 bases from V and 4 bases from J, with 14 bases between.

The J gene is TRBJ1-5, the V gene TRBV5-1; D is possibly TRBD1 (5 bases). The CDR3 runs 14 residues. Trimming pared 3 bases from V and 7 bases from J, leaving 14 bases between. Germline V gene data show CDR1 as SGHRS and CDR2 as YFSETQ. The CDR3 is CASSYNGEGQPQHF. As DNA, the CDR3 is TGCGCCAGCAGCTATAACGGGGAGGGGCAGCCCCAGCATTTT.

The chain joins TRBV11-2 to TRBJ2-2; unclear D gene. V dropped 1 base and J dropped 6 bases, with 6 bases sitting between them. Germline CDR1 reads SGHAT; CDR2 reads FQNNGV. This CDR3 has 13 amino acids. The CDR3 is CASSLGPPGELFF. Written as DNA, the CDR3 is TGTGCCAGCAGCTTAGGGCCGCCCGGGGAGCTGTTTTTT.

The chain combines TRBV30 with TRBJ2-1, with TRBD1 matching 7 bases. The CDR3 is made up of 15 amino acids. Germline lookup yields CDR1 GTSNPN and CDR2 SVGIG (reference sequence). Trimming at V came to 2 bases and at J to 9 bases, leaving 13 bases not matched to a gene. The CDR3 nucleotides are TGTGCCTGGAGTACCGGACAGGTCGCCCCAGCTGAGCAGTTCTTC. This gives the protein CAWSTGQVAPAEQFF.